Listed below are T cell receptor beta chains from one sample, sequenced in a study of T cells in Graves' hyperthyroidism and ophthalmopathy. TCRdb recomputed calls from the multiplex PCR reads with MiXCR, one row per CDR3 protein. The sample comprises 650,000 to 700,000 distinct CDR3 sequences, 15% to 20% of which are singletons, and roughly a sixth rests with the top ten. Specimen: blood. Receptor source: a man aged 45-65 years with Graves' hyperthyroidism. Each CDR3 is given with its conserved first and last residue. D genes are given only for firm matches. Clone size appears in some rows only: once, few, many, or a class for an expanded clone.

J gene,V gene,clone size,D gene,CDR3 protein,CDR3 DNA
TRBJ1-2,TRBV29-1,once,NA,CSVETGINYGYTF,TGCAGCGTCGAAACAGGGATTAACTATGGCTACACCTTC
TRBJ1-1,TRBV14,few,TRBD1,CVSSPGQGAFF,TGTGTCAGCAGCCCTGGACAGGGAGCTTTCTTT
TRBJ2-5,TRBV28,many,NA,CASSFSPGQQETQYF,TGTGCCAGCAGTTTCTCCCCCGGGCAGCAAGAGACCCAGTACTTC
TRBJ2-2,TRBV5-1,NA,NA,CASRMTDLPGELFF,TGCGCCAGCAGAATGACGGATCTCCCCGGGGAGCTGTTTTTT
TRBJ2-7,TRBV27,NA,TRBD1,CASSPTAGTGRYEQYF,TGTGCCAGCAGTCCCACTGCCGGGACAGGGCGGTACGAGCAGTACTTC
TRBJ1-4,TRBV7-2,NA,NA,CASSADRWSGKLFF,TGTGCCAGCAGCGCCGACAGATGGAGTGGAAAACTGTTTTTT
TRBJ1-2,TRBV27,many,NA,CASSLRGGLNYGYTF,TGTGCCAGCAGTTTACGGGGGGGCCTTAACTATGGCTACACCTTC
TRBJ1-2,TRBV12-3/TRBV12-4,NA,TRBD1,CASSPHRGRGYTF,TGTGCCAGCAGTCCCCACAGGGGGCGAGGCTACACCTTC
TRBJ2-1,TRBV2,few,TRBD1,CASSEVGGRLF,TGTGCCAGCAGTGAAGTAGGGGGCAGACTCTTC
TRBJ2-3,TRBV10-3,NA,TRBD2,CAISRGLAGDTQYF,TGTGCCATCAGCCGCGGACTAGCGGGAGATACGCAGTATTTT
TRBJ1-3,TRBV2,many,TRBD1,CASSGGNSGQFSGNTIYF,TGTGCCAGCAGTGGTGGAAATTCGGGACAGTTCTCTGGAAACACCATATATTTT
TRBJ2-1,TRBV10-1,NA,TRBD2,CASSEGIAGANEQFF,TGCGCCAGCAGTGAGGGAATAGCGGGAGCAAATGAGCAGTTCTTC
TRBJ2-7,TRBV27,many,TRBD2,CASSLSGGRYYEQYF,TGTGCCAGCAGTTTATCGGGCGGGAGGTACTACGAGCAGTACTTC
TRBJ1-5,TRBV28,many,NA,CASSLPYFQNNQPQHF,TGTGCCAGCAGTTTGCCCTATTTCCAGAACAATCAGCCCCAGCATTTT
TRBJ2-2,TRBV15,many,NA,CATSRGGVFGTGELFF,TGTGCCACCAGCAGAGGGGGGGTATTTGGCACCGGGGAGCTGTTTTTT
TRBJ1-1,TRBV2,many,TRBD1,CASNPRGTRAFF,TGTGCCAGCAATCCCAGGGGGACGAGGGCTTTCTTT
TRBJ1-4,TRBV20-1,few,NA,CSAMTPATNEKLFF,TGCAGTGCCATGACTCCCGCAACTAATGAAAAACTGTTTTTT
TRBJ1-1,TRBV20-1,many,TRBD1,CSARDRGANTEAFF,TGCAGTGCTAGGGACAGGGGGGCTAACACTGAAGCTTTCTTT
TRBJ2-3,TRBV24-1,many,TRBD1,CATSDPGTGGGTDTQYF,TGTGCCACCAGTGACCCCGGGACAGGGGGCGGCACAGATACGCAGTATTTT
TRBJ2-7,TRBV6-1,NA,TRBD2,CASYNSGSTHEQYF,TGTGCCAGCTACAATAGCGGGAGCACCCACGAGCAGTACTTC
TRBJ2-7,TRBV7-9,many,TRBD2,CASSLELAGYEQYF,TGTGCCAGCAGCTTAGAACTAGCGGGCTACGAGCAGTACTTC
TRBJ2-7,TRBV7-2,many,TRBD2,CASSLTSGANYEQYF,TGTGCCAGCAGTCTCACTAGCGGGGCCAACTACGAGCAGTACTTC
TRBJ2-1,TRBV7-2,NA,NA,CASSLGSTRSYNEQFF,TGTGCCAGCAGCTTAGGTTCGACTCGCTCCTACAATGAGCAGTTCTTC
TRBJ2-3,TRBV4-2,NA,NA,CASSQDRSTSTDTQYF,TGTGCCAGCAGCCAAGACAGATCGACCTCCACAGATACGCAGTATTTT
TRBJ2-1,TRBV24-1,few,NA,CATSDYLGGNEQFF,TGTGCCACCAGTGATTACTTGGGGGGCAATGAGCAGTTCTTC
TRBJ2-5,TRBV7-3,NA,TRBD2,CASSLGLAPEETQYF,TGTGCCAGCAGTTTGGGACTAGCGCCTGAAGAGACCCAGTACTTC
TRBJ2-1,TRBV2,many,NA,CASSGTLTNNEQFF,TGTGCCAGCTCCGGGACTTTAACAAACAATGAGCAGTTCTTC
TRBJ1-5,TRBV29-1,NA,NA,CSALVPSSNQPQHF,TGCAGCGCCCTGGTTCCCTCTAGCAATCAGCCCCAGCATTTT
TRBJ2-7,TRBV28,many,TRBD1,CASSPGQGYEQYF,TGTGCCAGCAGCCCGGGACAGGGCTACGAGCAGTACTTC
TRBJ2-3,TRBV6-1,NA,NA,CASTYTVPGGGMRDTQYF,TGTGCCAGCACCTACACCGTTCCAGGGGGGGGGATGAGGGATACGCAGTATTTT
TRBJ1-5,TRBV28,many,NA,CASSLRRYNQPQHF,TGTGCCAGCAGTTTAAGGCGGTACAATCAGCCCCAGCATTTT
TRBJ2-3,TRBV6-6,many,NA,CASSYSGFGSWSADTQYF,TGTGCCAGCAGTTACTCCGGTTTCGGGAGTTGGAGCGCAGATACGCAGTATTTT
TRBJ1-1,TRBV25-1,many,TRBD1,CASSPGQQNTEAFF,TGTGCCAGCAGTCCGGGACAGCAGAACACTGAAGCTTTCTTT
TRBJ1-5,TRBV2,many,TRBD1,CASSTTGDSNQPQHF,TGTGCCAGCAGCACGACAGGGGATAGCAATCAGCCCCAGCATTTT
TRBJ2-2,TRBV12-3/TRBV12-4,many,TRBD2,CASRGRGLAMTGELFF,TGTGCCAGCAGGGGGAGGGGACTAGCTATGACCGGGGAGCTGTTTTTT
TRBJ2-1,TRBV20-1,NA,TRBD1,CSARGGTGGNEQFF,TGCAGTGCTAGAGGAGGGACAGGGGGCAATGAGCAGTTCTTC
TRBJ2-6,TRBV15,few,TRBD1,CATSRATRDSSSGANVLTF,TGTGCCACCAGCAGAGCCACCCGGGACAGCAGCTCTGGGGCCAACGTCCTGACTTTC
TRBJ2-3,TRBV2,few,NA,CASATGPDTQYF,TGTGCCAGCGCCACAGGTCCTGATACGCAGTATTTT
TRBJ2-7,TRBV14,few,NA,CASSQDRPVEQYF,TGTGCCAGCAGCCAAGATCGCCCGGTCGAGCAGTACTTC
TRBJ2-1,TRBV27,many,NA,CASGPLARAFEQFF,TGTGCCAGCGGTCCCCTAGCGCGGGCCTTTGAGCAGTTCTTC
TRBJ2-1,TRBV12-3/TRBV12-4,NA,TRBD2,CASSLSVGLAVSYNEQFF,TGTGCCAGCAGTTTAAGTGTTGGGCTAGCGGTTTCCTACAATGAGCAGTTCTTC
TRBJ2-7,TRBV30,many,TRBD2,CAWSVSLAGYEQYF,TGTGCCTGGAGTGTTAGTCTAGCGGGCTACGAGCAGTACTTC